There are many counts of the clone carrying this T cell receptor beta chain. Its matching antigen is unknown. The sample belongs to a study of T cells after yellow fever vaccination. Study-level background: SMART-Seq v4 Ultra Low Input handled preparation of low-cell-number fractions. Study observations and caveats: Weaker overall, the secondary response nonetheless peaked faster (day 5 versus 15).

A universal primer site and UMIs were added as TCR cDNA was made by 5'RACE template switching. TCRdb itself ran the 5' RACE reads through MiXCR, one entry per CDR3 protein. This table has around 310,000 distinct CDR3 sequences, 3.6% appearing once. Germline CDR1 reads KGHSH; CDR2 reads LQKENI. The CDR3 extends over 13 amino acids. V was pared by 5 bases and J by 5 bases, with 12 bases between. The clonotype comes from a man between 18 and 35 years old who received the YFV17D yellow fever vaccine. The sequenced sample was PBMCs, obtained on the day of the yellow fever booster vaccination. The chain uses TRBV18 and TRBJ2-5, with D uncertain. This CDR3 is CASSSRQQETQYF. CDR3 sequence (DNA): TGTGCCAGCTCATCCCGCCAGCAGGAGACCCAGTACTTC.